What follows are 31 T cell receptor beta chains derived from one specimen sequenced in a study of OX40 agonist ivuxolimab in advanced cancers. Profiled with immunoSEQ multiplex PCR; TCRdb holds only in-frame clones, not every one. Of over 45,000 clones in the sample, roughly 78% are singletons; the top ten hold under 2%. The sequencing used CD4+ or CD8+ T cells sorted from blood, collected in a trial of the OX40 agonist ivuxolimab. These receptors were taken from an adult with an advanced solid tumor such as melanoma, head and neck, liver or kidney cancer.

V usage is TRBV5-6 and J usage is TRBJ1-4; the D gene is possibly TRBD1 (5 bases). The V end lost 5 bases, the J end lost 8 bases, and 19 bases lay between the germline ends. Germline V gives CDR1 SGHDT, CDR2 YYEEEE. The CDR3 runs 15 residues. For the CDR3, the DNA is TGTGCCAGCAGTCCCCAGGGCAGGGAGAAAGAAAAACTGTTTTTT. It codes for CASSPQGREKEKLFF.

The chain joins TRBV6-5 to TRBJ2-1, with 12 bases fitting TRBD2. The V gene's germline CDR1 is MNHEY and CDR2 SVGAGI. V lost 6 bases to trimming and J lost 5 bases; unmatched junction nucleotides: 5. The CDR3 totals 15 residues. CDR3 protein: CASSLLAGGNNEQFF. The DNA for the CDR3 is TGTGCCAGCAGCCTACTAGCGGGGGGAAACAATGAGCAGTTCTTC.

This chain links TRBV11-2 with TRBJ2-3; TRBD1 might be the D (5 bases). V gave up 5 bases and J gave up 4 bases, with 16 bases separating them. Germline V lookup: CDR1 SGHAT, CDR2 FQNNGV. The CDR3 contains 15 residues. CDR3 amino acids: CASSLNGLRADTQYF. In nucleotides, the CDR3 is TGTGCCAGCAGCCTAAACGGCCTCAGGGCAGATACGCAGTATTTT.

The CDR3 DNA is TGTGCCAGCAGCCAACGGGCGGGGTACGGCACTGAAGCTTTCTTT. It yields the protein CASSQRAGYGTEAFF. The J gene is TRBJ1-1, the V gene TRBV7-2; no firm D call. Trimming left V 5 bases short and J 4 bases short, with 17 bases between. This CDR3 has 15 amino acids. Germline-derived CDR1 and CDR2 are SGHTA and FQGNSA.

The chain uses TRBV5-1 and TRBJ2-1; D is tentatively TRBD1 or TRBD2 (5 bases each). With 4 bases removed from V and 7 bases from J, the gap between germline ends came to 9 bases. This CDR3 is built from 12 residues. Germline CDR1 is SGHRS and CDR2 is YFSETQ. Written as DNA, the CDR3 is TGCGCCAGCAGCCAAGAGGGGAATGAGCAGTTCTTC. Translation gives CASSQEGNEQFF. Drawing the rest from reference TRBV5-1 and TRBJ2-1, the complete variable domain is KAGVTQTPRYLIKTRGQQVTLSCSPISGHRSVSWYQQTPGQGLQFLFEYFSETQRNKGNFPGRFSGRQFSNSRSEMNVSTLELGDSALYLCASSQEGNEQFFGPGTRLTVL.

The rearrangement joins TRBV2 to TRBJ1-5; no reliable D call. The CDR3 length is 13 residues. CDR1 SNHLY and CDR2 FYNNEI come from the germline V gene. The V and J ends lost 1 base and 6 bases respectively, with 7 bases between them. The CDR3 DNA sequence: TGTGCCAGCAGTGAAGGGTCAAGTCAGCCCCAGCATTTT. Its translation: CASSEGSSQPQHF.

The CDR3 here is CASSNPGAGPQHF. The CDR3 DNA sequence: TGTGCCAGCAGCAACCCTGGGGCGGGGCCCCAGCATTTT. This chain joins TRBV6-1 and TRBJ1-5; D might be TRBD1 (5 bases). The CDR3 consists of 13 residues. Germline V gene data show CDR1 as MNHNS and CDR2 as SASEGT. The germline V and J ends were trimmed by 6 bases and 9 bases, with 15 bases remaining between them.

The chain has TRBV27 and TRBJ2-3; tentatively, D is TRBD1 (5 bases). V was cut by 5 bases and J by 3 bases, with 12 bases left in between. Germline V gene sequence: CDR1 MNHEY, CDR2 SMNVEV (reference sequence). The CDR3 spans 14 residues. Here the CDR3 DNA reads TGTGCCAGCAGTACTGGACACCGGACAGATACGCAGTATTTT. Protein sequence: CASSTGHRTDTQYF.

This clone was seen only once. This rearrangement joins TRBV11-2 to TRBJ2-1; 14 positions match TRBD2. There are 16 residues in the CDR3. Trimming took 0 bases from V and 15 from J; bases not matched to a gene: 10. CDR1 and CDR2 (germline): SGHAT, FQNNGV. The CDR3 spells CASSLDDWGLAGDRFF. The CDR3 bases are TGTGCCAGCAGCTTAGATGATTGGGGACTAGCGGGAGATCGGTTCTTC.

CDR3 sequence (DNA): TGTGCCAGCAGCTCCCAGCGGGGTGGCACTGAAGCTTTCTTT. Protein: CASSSQRGGTEAFF. The J gene is TRBJ1-1, the V gene TRBV7-2; D is unresolved. The germline V and J ends were trimmed by 4 bases and 4 bases, with 13 bases remaining between them. Germline V lookup: CDR1 SGHTA, CDR2 FQGNSA. CDR3 length: 14 residues.

The V and J genes are TRBV4-2 and TRBJ1-2, with 7 nucleotides matching TRBD1. There are 15 residues in the CDR3. V shed 1 base and J 4 bases; nucleotides not matched to a gene: 6. CDR1 and CDR2 from the germline V gene are LGHNA and YNFKEQ. The CDR3 nucleotides read TGTGCCAGCAGCCAAGCCGGACAGGATGGCTATGGCTACACCTTC. Translating it yields CASSQAGQDGYGYTF.

This clone was recorded a few times. The V and J genes are TRBV5-6 and TRBJ1-2; D is unresolved. This CDR3 comprises 15 residues. V lost 6 bases and J lost 0, with 15 bases in between. The germline V gene has CDR1 SGHDT and CDR2 YYEEEE. CDR3 nucleotide sequence: TGTGCCAGCATCCTCTTCATACGAACTAACTATGGCTACACCTTC. It encodes CASILFIRTNYGYTF. Based on the CDR3 plus reference TRBV5-6 and TRBJ1-2, the full variable domain is DAGVTQSPTHLIKTRGQQVTLRCSPKSGHDTVSWYQQALGQGPQFIFQYYEEEERQRGNFPDRFSGHQFPNYSSELNVNALLLGDSALYLCASILFIRTNYGYTFGSGTRLTVV.

This clone was seen only a few times. This chain connects TRBV30 to TRBJ1-5, with a tentative D call TRBD1 (5 bases). The CDR3 runs to 16 residues. Germline values: CDR1 GTSNPN, CDR2 SVGIG (reference sequence). The V gene lost 1 base and the J gene lost 1 base, with 14 bases spanning the gap. The CDR3 DNA follows: TGTGCCTGGAGTGCCAAGGGGTCTATCAGCAATCAGCCCCAGCATTTT. Translated, it gives CAWSAKGSISNQPQHF.

The J gene is TRBJ1-1, the V gene TRBV7-2, with D unclear. V was shortened by 3 bases and J by 5 bases, with 10 bases between the two germline ends. In germline, CDR1 is SGHTA, CDR2 FQGNSA. The CDR3 is made up of 13 amino acids. CDR3 loop: CASSFIRETEAFF. CDR3 nucleotide sequence: TGTGCCAGCAGCTTTATAAGGGAAACTGAAGCTTTCTTT.

The rearrangement uses TRBV5-6 and TRBJ1-1; D not certain. This CDR3 comprises 13 residues. With 0 bases removed from V and 1 base from J, the gap between germline ends came to 4 bases. The germline gives CDR1 SGHDT, CDR2 YYEEEE. The CDR3 loop reads CASSLGRNTEAFF. The CDR3 DNA reads as TGTGCCAGCAGCTTGGGCCGGAACACTGAAGCTTTCTTT.

V usage is TRBV7-8 and J usage is TRBJ2-1; 12 bases match TRBD2. J was trimmed by 5 bases and V by 5 bases; bases with no gene match: 4. The CDR3 length is 15 residues. Germline V gives CDR1 SGHVS, CDR2 FQNEAQ. Written as DNA, the CDR3 is TGTGCCAGCAGCACCCGACTAGCGGGGGACAATGAGCAGTTCTTC. This codes for CASSTRLAGDNEQFF.

The chain uses TRBV7-2 and TRBJ2-5; D gene uncertain. Germline V CDR1 and CDR2: SGHTA, FQGNSA. The CDR3 spans 13 residues. Trimming stripped 1 base from V and 0 bases from J, with 3 bases between. Written as DNA, the CDR3 is TGTGCCAGCAGCTTAGTGTACCAAGAGACCCAGTACTTC. This translates into CASSLVYQETQYF.

V and J are TRBV2 and TRBJ2-6; D unresolved. This CDR3 is 14 amino acids long. The germline V and J ends were trimmed by 0 bases and 4 bases, with 4 bases remaining between them. Looked up from germline, CDR1 is SNHLY and CDR2 is FYNNEI. CDR3 sequence reads: CASSEAAGANVLTF. CDR3 sequence (DNA): TGTGCCAGCAGTGAAGCAGCAGGGGCCAACGTCCTGACTTTC.

The chain is built from TRBV5-1 and TRBJ2-7; TRBD1 matches at 8 bases. The germline CDR1 and CDR2 sequences are SGHRS and YFSETQ. This CDR3 comprises 14 residues. V lost 0 bases, J lost 3 bases, and 2 bases stayed unmatched. This CDR3 reads CASSLVTGGYEQYF. Written as DNA, the CDR3 is TGCGCCAGCAGCTTGGTTACAGGGGGCTACGAGCAGTACTTC.

CDR3 bases: TGTGCCAGCGTCGGGCAGGCCCTAGCCAAAAACATTCAGTACTTC. It translates to CASVGQALAKNIQYF. The chain employs TRBV28 and TRBJ2-4; D gene ambiguous. This CDR3 comprises 15 residues. The germline CDR1 and CDR2 sequences are MDHEN and SYDVKM. V was shortened by 8 bases and J by 0 bases, with 14 bases between the two germline ends.

V is TRBV10-3 and J is TRBJ1-3, with unresolved D. Trimming took off 6 bases at V and 7 bases at J, with 13 bases between the two ends. The CDR3 extends over 13 amino acids. Per germline, CDR1 ENHRY and CDR2 SYGVKD. In nucleotides, the CDR3 is TGTGCCATCAGGGAGAGGGAAGCGAACACCATATATTTT. Translated, it gives CAIREREANTIYF.

In its sample, this clone ranks as medium-sized. This sequence joins TRBV6-1 and TRBJ2-7; D call uncertain. The V and J ends lost 2 bases and 3 bases respectively, with 11 bases between them. Germline loops: CDR1 MNHNS, CDR2 SASEGT. The CDR3 contains 14 residues. DNA of the CDR3: TGTGCCAGCAGTGAAATGGAACAGAGCTACGAGCAGTACTTC. It is translated as CASSEMEQSYEQYF.

The rearrangement links TRBV13 to TRBJ2-5, with D uncertain. V gave up 2 bases and J gave up 3 bases, with 10 bases separating them. This CDR3 region has 14 residues. CDR1 is PRHDT and CDR2 is FYEKMQ in the germline V gene (reference sequence). DNA for the CDR3: TGTGCCAGCAGCTTAACCAACAGCAAAGAGACCCAGTACTTC. It encodes CASSLTNSKETQYF.

The rearrangement links TRBV4-3 to TRBJ2-2; unclear D gene. The CDR3 is made up of 16 amino acids. Between the trimmed V and J ends, which lost 1 base and 1 base, there was a span of 10 bases. Germline V gene sequence: CDR1 LGHNA, CDR2 YSLEER. CDR3 DNA sequence: TGCGCCAGCAGCCAAGGTATTTCCAGGAACACCGGGGAGCTGTTTTTT. Amino acid sequence: CASSQGISRNTGELFF.

The V call is TRBV7-6, the J call TRBJ2-3; 10 nucleotides line up with TRBD1. This CDR3 region has 16 residues. The germline gives CDR1 SGHVS, CDR2 FNYEAQ. Trimming took 1 base from V and 2 from J; bases not matched to a gene: 3. The CDR3 nucleotides read TGTGCCAGCAGCTTAGAAGGACAGGGGGTCACAGATACGCAGTATTTT. Protein sequence: CASSLEGQGVTDTQYF.

This sequence joins TRBV30 and TRBJ2-5; D not certain. Germline CDR1 reads GTSNPN; CDR2 reads SVGIG (reference sequence). Trimming removed 2 bases from V and 4 bases from J, with 11 bases in between. The CDR3 sequence is 13 residues long. For the CDR3, the DNA is TGTGCCTGGAGTATTGGTGGCGCAGAGACCCAGTACTTC. Translating it yields CAWSIGGAETQYF.

This clone is a singleton in its sample. This chain joins TRBV2 and TRBJ2-2; D assignment may be TRBD1 or TRBD2 (5 bases each). CDR1 is SNHLY, CDR2 FYNNEI, per germline. V shed 5 bases and J shed 6 bases, with 7 bases lying between them. CDR3 length equals 12 residues. As DNA, the CDR3 is TGTGCCAGCAGTAAGGGACCCGGGGAGCTGTTTTTT. Its protein is CASSKGPGELFF.

The CDR3 is CASSTGTANYGYTF. The CDR3 coding sequence is TGCGCCAGCAGCACCGGGACAGCTAACTATGGCTACACCTTC. The rearrangement joins TRBV5-1 to TRBJ1-2, with TRBD1 identical over 7 bases. The CDR3 has 14 amino acids. V lost 4 bases to trimming and J lost 0 bases; unmatched junction nucleotides: 3. Germline loops: CDR1 SGHRS, CDR2 YFSETQ.

V usage is TRBV6-1 and J usage is TRBJ2-7, with D possibly matching TRBD1 (6 bases). V was cut by 6 bases and J by 2 bases, with 11 bases left in between. CDR1 and CDR2 (germline): MNHNS, SASEGT. The CDR3 length is 13 residues. The CDR3 nucleotides are TGTGCCAGCAGGCCGGGACAAACCTACGAGCAGTACTTC. Protein: CASRPGQTYEQYF.

Only one count was recorded for this clone. The chain is built from TRBV6-1 and TRBJ2-7, with D possibly matching TRBD1 (6 bases). CDR3 size: 14 residues. Trimming cost V 5 bases and J 0 bases, with 11 bases left between them. From germline, CDR1 is MNHNS and CDR2 SASEGT. CDR3 in amino acids: CASSQDRSSYEQYF. As DNA, the CDR3 is TGTGCCAGCAGTCAAGACAGGAGCTCCTACGAGCAGTACTTC.

This clone was seen a few times. The rearrangement uses TRBV7-2 and TRBJ1-5, with no clear D. The germline gives CDR1 SGHTA, CDR2 FQGNSA. This CDR3 has 15 residues. The ends were cut back, 1 base at V and 1 base at J, with 8 bases in the middle. Here the CDR3 reads CASSLGQASNQPQHF. For the CDR3, the DNA is TGTGCCAGCAGCTTAGGGCAGGCCAGCAATCAGCCCCAGCATTTT.